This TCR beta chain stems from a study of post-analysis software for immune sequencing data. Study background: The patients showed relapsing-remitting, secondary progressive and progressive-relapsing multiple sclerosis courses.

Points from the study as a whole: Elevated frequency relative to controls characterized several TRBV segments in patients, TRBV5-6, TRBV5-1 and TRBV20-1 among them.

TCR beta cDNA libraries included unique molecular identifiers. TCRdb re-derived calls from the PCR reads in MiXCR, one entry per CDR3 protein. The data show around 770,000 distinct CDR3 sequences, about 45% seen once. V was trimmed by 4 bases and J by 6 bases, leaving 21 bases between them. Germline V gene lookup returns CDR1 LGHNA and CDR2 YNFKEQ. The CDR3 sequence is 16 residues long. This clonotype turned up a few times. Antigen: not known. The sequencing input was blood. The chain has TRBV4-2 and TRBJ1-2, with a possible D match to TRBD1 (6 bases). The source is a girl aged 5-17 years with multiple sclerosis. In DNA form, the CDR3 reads TGTGCCAGCAGCCCCCGACAGGTTTTCACGATGGATGGCTACACCTTC. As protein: CASSPRQVFTMDGYTF.